A single sample is the source of the 3 T cell receptor beta chains below, sequenced in a study of cytotoxic CD8 clonotypes in ibrutinib-treated CLL. Repertoires were generated with immunoSEQ multiplex PCR, while TCRdb's copy carries only in-frame clones and drops some. The table shows over 120,000 clones, with around three quarters occurring only once. Sequencing was performed on PBMCs, taken after 12 months of ibrutinib treatment. Receptors were obtained from a human donor with chronic lymphocytic leukemia.

J is TRBJ1-1 and V is TRBV10-3; perhaps TRBD1 as D (5 bases). V lost 5 bases and J lost 4, with 14 bases in between. The germline CDR1 and CDR2 sequences are ENHRY and SYGVKD. This CDR3 comprises 14 residues. The DNA for the CDR3 is TGTGCCATCAGTAAAGCGGGGCTGGCCACTGAAGCTTTCTTT. Translation: CAISKAGLATEAFF.

This clone was detected a few times. J is TRBJ2-7 and V is TRBV25-1; no definite D call. Germline values: CDR1 MGHDK, CDR2 SYGVNS. This CDR3 contains 12 residues. Trimming cost V 4 bases and J 7 bases, with 11 bases left between them. CDR3 residues: CASSAPLGEQYF. The CDR3 DNA follows: TGTGCCAGCAGTGCCCCCCTAGGGGAGCAGTACTTC.

The V gene is TRBV6-5, the J gene TRBJ2-1; 16 positions agree with TRBD2. The CDR3 sequence is 15 residues long. J lost 9 bases, V lost 5 bases, and 4 bases had no gene match. The germline V gene has CDR1 MNHEY and CDR2 SVGAGI. The CDR3 bases are TGTGCCAGCAGTCCAGGGACTAGCGGGAGGGGTGAGCAGTTCTTC. This sequence encodes CASSPGTSGRGEQFF.